The source of this T cell receptor (beta chain) is a study of cytomegalovirus exposure and HLA in healthy donors. Study-wide results and limits: Altogether, about 160 TCR beta chains were recorded as cytomegalovirus-associated. A previous analysis found most TCR beta V segments productive roughly 87% or roughly 30% of the time. A later analysis linked a missense variant in DCLRE1C to the trimming of TCR beta V and J genes.

Germline V gives CDR1 SGHTA, CDR2 FQGNSA. Trimming removed 1 base from V and 5 bases from J, with 7 bases in between. This CDR3 has 13 residues. A multiplex PCR was run with 60 Vbeta primers and 13 Jbeta primers. Sequencing used immunoSEQ multiplex PCR; TCRdb keeps in-frame clones, though not all of them. In the table there are 180,000 or so clones, approximately 83% of which are singletons. This clone was found once. Its target is unknown. The clonotype originates from a man aged 18 to 30 in good health and CMV-seropositive. The genes are TRBV7-2 and TRBJ2-3; no definite D call. Material for sequencing was PBMCs. As DNA, the CDR3 is TGTGCCAGCAGCTTAGGGGCTATAGATACGCAGTATTTT. This sequence encodes CASSLGAIDTQYF.